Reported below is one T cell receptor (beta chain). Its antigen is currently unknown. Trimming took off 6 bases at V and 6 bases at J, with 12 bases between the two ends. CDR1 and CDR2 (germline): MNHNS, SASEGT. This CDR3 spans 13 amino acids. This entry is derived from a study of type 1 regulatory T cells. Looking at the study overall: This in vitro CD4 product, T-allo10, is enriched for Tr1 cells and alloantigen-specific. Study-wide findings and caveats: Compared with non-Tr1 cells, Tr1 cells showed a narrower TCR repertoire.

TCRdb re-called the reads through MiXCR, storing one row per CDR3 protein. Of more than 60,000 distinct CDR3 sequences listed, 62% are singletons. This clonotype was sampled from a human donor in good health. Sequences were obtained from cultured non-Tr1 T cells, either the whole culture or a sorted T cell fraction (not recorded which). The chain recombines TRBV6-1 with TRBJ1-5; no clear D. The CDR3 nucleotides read TGTGCCAGCAGGGCGGGGATGGGTCAGCCCCAGCATTTT. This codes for CASRAGMGQPQHF.